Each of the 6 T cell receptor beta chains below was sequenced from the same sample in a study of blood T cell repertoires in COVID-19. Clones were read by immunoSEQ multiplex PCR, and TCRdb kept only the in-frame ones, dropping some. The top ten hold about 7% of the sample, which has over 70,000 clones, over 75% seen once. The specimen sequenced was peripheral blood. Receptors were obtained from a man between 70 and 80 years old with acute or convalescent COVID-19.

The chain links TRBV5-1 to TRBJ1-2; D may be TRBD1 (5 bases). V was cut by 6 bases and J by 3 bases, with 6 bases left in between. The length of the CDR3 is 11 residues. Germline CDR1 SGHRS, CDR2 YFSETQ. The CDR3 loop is CASKGDYGYTF. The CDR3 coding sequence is TGCGCCAGCAAAGGGGACTATGGCTACACCTTC.

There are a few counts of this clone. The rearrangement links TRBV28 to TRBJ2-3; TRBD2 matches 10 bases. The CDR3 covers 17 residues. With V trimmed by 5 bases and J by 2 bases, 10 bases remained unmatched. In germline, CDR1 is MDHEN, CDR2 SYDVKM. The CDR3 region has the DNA TGTGCCAGCAGTCAAACGCCGCTAGCGGGAGTCACAGATACGCAGTATTTT. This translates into CASSQTPLAGVTDTQYF.

The CDR3 sequence: CASSTTGHSNQPQHF. For the CDR3, the DNA is TGTGCCAGTAGTACGACAGGCCATAGCAATCAGCCCCAGCATTTT. The V call is TRBV19, the J call TRBJ1-5, with a possible D match to TRBD1 (6 bases). The CDR3 runs to 15 residues. CDR1 and CDR2 from the germline V gene are LNHDA and SQIVND (reference sequence). V was clipped by 4 bases and J by 0 bases, with 10 bases between them.

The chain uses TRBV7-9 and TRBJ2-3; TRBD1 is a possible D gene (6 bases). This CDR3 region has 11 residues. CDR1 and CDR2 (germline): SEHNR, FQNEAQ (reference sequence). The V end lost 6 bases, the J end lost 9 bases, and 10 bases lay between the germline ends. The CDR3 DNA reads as TGTGCCAGCAGTCGACAGGACACGCAGTATTTT. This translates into CASSRQDTQYF.

CDR3 sequence reads: CASRLETGEWGEALHF. The CDR3 DNA reads as TGTGCCAGCAGATTGGAGACAGGTGAATGGGGAGAGGCCCTCCACTTT. The V gene is TRBV6-6, the J gene TRBJ1-6; TRBD1 might be the D (6 bases). V dropped 6 bases and J dropped 14 bases, with 26 bases sitting between them. Germline assignment: CDR1 MNHNY and CDR2 SVGAGI (reference sequence). This CDR3 has 16 amino acids.

The CDR3 protein is CASSIVSTGQGIHGYTF. The CDR3 DNA sequence: TGTGCCAGTAGTATCGTGTCCACGGGACAGGGTATACATGGCTACACCTTC. V usage is TRBV19 and J usage is TRBJ1-2; 9 positions agree with TRBD1. The CDR3 spans 17 residues. J was trimmed by 6 bases and V by 3 bases; bases with no gene match: 14. Germline V CDR1 and CDR2: LNHDA, SQIVND (reference sequence).